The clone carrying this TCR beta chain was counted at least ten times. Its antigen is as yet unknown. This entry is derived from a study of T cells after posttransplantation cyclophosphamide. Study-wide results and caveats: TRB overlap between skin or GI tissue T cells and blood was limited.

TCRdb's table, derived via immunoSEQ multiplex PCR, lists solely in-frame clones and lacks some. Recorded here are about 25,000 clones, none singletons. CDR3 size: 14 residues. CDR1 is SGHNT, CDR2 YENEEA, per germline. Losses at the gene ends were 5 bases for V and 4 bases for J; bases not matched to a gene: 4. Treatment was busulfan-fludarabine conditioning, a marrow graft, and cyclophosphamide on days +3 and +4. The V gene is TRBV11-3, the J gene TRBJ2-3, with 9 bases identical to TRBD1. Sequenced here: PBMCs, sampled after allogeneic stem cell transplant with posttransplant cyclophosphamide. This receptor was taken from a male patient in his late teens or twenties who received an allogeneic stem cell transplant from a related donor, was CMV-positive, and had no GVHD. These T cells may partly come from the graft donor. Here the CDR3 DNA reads TGTGCCAGCAGCCCCCGACAGGGGGCAGATACGCAGTATTTT. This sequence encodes CASSPRQGADTQYF.